This record looks at one TCR beta chain sequence and its context. Its specific antigen is unknown. No base quality values were provided; no much bigger clone lies one nucleotide off. This entry comes from a study of cytomegalovirus exposure and HLA in healthy donors (dated by TCRdb to about 2017). Looking at the study overall: An earlier analysis of 587 of the donors reported more than 250 Gb of sequence data and roughly 100 million unique TCR beta sequences from approximately 180 million T cells. An early release covering over 500 HLA-typed donors comprised 300 to 350 gigabases of sequencing data and approximately 80 million unique TCR sequences. Among the approximately 400 genotyped donors, under 90% belonged to the genetic ancestry cluster associated with self-reported Caucasian donors. The study was designed to test whether signatures of past pathogen exposure could be identified by cataloging public T cell receptors. The study used immunosequencing to profile the T cell repertoires of some 600 subjects and linked those repertoires to cytomegalovirus serostatus. Along with the roughly 670-subject first cohort, a separate validation cohort of over a hundred different subjects was used. To predict cytomegalovirus infection status, the study combined high-throughput TCR immunosequencing, statistical association of individual TCRs with disease status, and machine learning. A later analysis re-analyzed previously published TCR beta repertoires from 660 or so donors and added high-resolution HLA genotyping to study TCR occurrence patterns. Rather than using new phenotypic data, the later analysis identified candidate immune exposures from TCR beta sequences and from how often those sequences occurred across donors. To decide whether each TCR beta V gene segment behaved as functional or pseudogenic, an earlier analysis of approximately 620 of the donors relied on high-throughput TCR beta sequencing. Donor age, sex, ethnicity and CMV serostatus were collected together with the repertoire data. In a later genetic analysis, genome-wide SNP genotypes for about three fifths of the roughly 670 donors were used, and that subset was treated as a discovery cohort. All discovery cohort repertoires had been generated on a single sequencing platform. HLA typing included class I and class II loci at four-digit resolution. The number of typed donors differed by locus: about 620-640 for A, B, C, DRB1 and DQB1; 500 to 550 for DQA1; 606 for DPA1; and around 450 for DPB1. Because of strong linkage in the cohort, 4 to 6 DR-DQ haplotypes were treated as single units for association and clustering. Across around 400 genotyped donors of the cohort, an average of about 250,000 unique TCR beta nucleotide sequences per donor were sequenced, and approximately 19% of those sequences were non-productive.

On the study overall, not on this receptor specifically: Because HLA typing was missing for some donors at each locus, association tests included only the typed subset. The authors suggested that the approach could potentially be generalized to other disease states and immunological phenotypes. A later genetic analysis reported fewer N-insertions in productive TCRs among donors in an Asian-associated ancestry cluster than the approximately 700-donor mean. Most CMV-associated TCR beta chains appeared to be HLA-restricted in a later analysis, and the HLA associations seemed to be driven largely by CMV exposure. Roughly uniform sequencing depth across donors was assumed in presence/absence analyses, although this assumption may not hold. A further reported finding was that TCR beta sequences accurately predicted the HLA-A and HLA-B alleles for most subjects in the first cohort. A cluster of highly shared sequence variants was judged likely to represent a technical artifact of the sequencing pipeline. Strong co-occurrence of HLA alleles, especially DR and DQ, made assigning TCR associations to individual alleles difficult. This cohort had only TCR beta chains sequenced, and the lack of alpha or paired-chain data limited which features could be detected. In both the original and validation cohorts, the classifier was reported to diagnose cytomegalovirus status with high specificity and sensitivity. In a later analysis, several top co-occurrence clusters were reported to appear linked to parvovirus B19, influenza, CMV and Epstein-Barr virus. The 87-base-pair reads could not distinguish some IMGT-functional V segments, including TRBV6-2 and TRBV6-3, so those segments were excluded. A later genetic analysis associated a missense DCLRE1C variant with V-gene and J-gene trimming of TCR beta chains, and an independent cohort replicated the association. In vitro tests confirmed that a few of the cytomegalovirus-associated TCR beta chains recognize cytomegalovirus antigens. The study gave a list of 150 to 200 TCR beta chains associated with cytomegalovirus. Most TCR sequences were observed very rarely across donors, whereas some public TCRs were present in many individuals. In a later analysis, TCR association rates were found to vary across HLA loci, with the most associated TCRs seen for DRB1 alleles and the fewest for HLA-C alleles. The only immune exposure information available for the cohort was CMV serostatus. A later analysis found that HLA-associated TCR beta chains were more clonally expanded and had lower generation probabilities than equally common non-associated chains. An earlier analysis of approximately 600 of the donors showed that most TCR beta V segments appeared in productive rearrangements either about 87% or about 30% of the time, which broadly matched IMGT annotations. Because counts were too low, about 15 rarely observed V segments, including chromosome 9 orphons, were left out of the earlier analysis of 500 to 650 of the donors. Correlated functional status among segregating V segments might be attributable to linkage disequilibrium, but an unknown experimental factor could not be ruled out. Specific HLA alleles were associated with 15,000 to 20,000 TCR beta sequences at a false discovery rate of 0.05 in a later analysis.

In total, 630 or so healthy bone marrow donors made up the cohort. All cohort members were sampled while nominally healthy, although unrecorded immune exposures were likely present. The donor was CMV seronegative and belonged to the group of 352 seronegative cohort members. Every donor gave a peripheral blood sample, and the peripheral blood mononuclear cells from that sample were used for TCR beta sequencing. Genomic DNA was extracted from the blood cell samples with the Qiagen DNeasy Blood Extraction Kit. The library was built by means of the immunoSEQ multiplex PCR assay. For the multiplex PCR, a mixture combining 60 forward primers for TCR Vbeta segments and 13 reverse primers for TCR Jbeta segments was used. The CDR3 region of rearranged TCR beta genes was amplified from genomic DNA with a multiplex PCR assay. The amplified TCR beta libraries were sequenced on the Illumina HiSeq System as 87-base-pair reads. As for the authors' bioinformatics: A later analysis counted about 76 million unique TCR beta chains across the 666 repertoires, and 10 million to 11 million of these chains were shared by at least two donors. Raw reads were error-corrected and collapsed into unique sequences with a nearest-neighbor algorithm that merged closely related sequences to remove PCR and sequencing errors. Alignment of CDR3 sequences to IMGT reference sequences was used to assign V, D and J gene segments. For a sequence to be retained, a match of at least six nucleotides to both a V gene segment and a J gene segment was required. Rearrangements were called productive when the CDR3 lacked stop codons and stayed in frame with V and J; all others were non-productive. Following IMGT convention, CDR3 was defined as the stretch from the second conserved V-encoded cysteine to the conserved J-encoded phenylalanine. In an earlier analysis of 587 of the donors, sequences lacking an unambiguous match to a single V gene segment were excluded. In an earlier analysis of approximately 590 of the donors, V segments were called functional above 56.7% productive rearrangements and were called segregating when the between-donor standard deviation exceeded 5%. A statistical classification framework was built to diagnose cytomegalovirus status from the catalog of TCR beta chain sequences. A later analysis assigned V and J genes by comparing TCR nucleotide sequences with IMGT/GENE-DB human TR gene sequences. In a later analysis, CDR3 sequences and most-parsimonious VDJ recombination scenarios were assigned using the TCRdist pipeline. A later analysis defined each TCR beta chain by its CDR3 amino acid sequence plus V-gene family, and excluded reads lacking a unique V-gene family. As a way to deal with suspected cross-contamination and a sequencing artifact, a later analysis dropped nearly 600 nucleotide sequences that were highly shared and had low generation probability. In a later analysis, a clonal expansion index for each public chain was calculated from normalized within-repertoire ranks of inferred template counts. In a later analysis, generation probabilities were computed using a VDJ recombination model fitted to out-of-frame rearrangements, and the results were checked against IGoR. Hypergeometric tests were used in a later analysis to score TCR-TCR, TCR-HLA and TCR-CMV co-occurrence, with a repertoire-size bias correction applied to the TCR pairs. A later analysis estimated false discovery rates by permuting HLA or CMV assignments 20 times. In a later analysis, co-occurring TCRs were grouped using DBSCAN, and TCRdist sequence similarity was added for clustering within HLA-allele-positive subsets. Repertoires with fewer than 30,000 or more than 120,000 public chains, plus five repertoires with anomalous nucleotide sharing, were excluded from co-occurrence clustering. This is the immuneACCESS table as TCRdb keeps it, with only in-frame sequences that have V and J called. A part of the clones is gone; compared with another copy, unresolved V genes explain less than half, and the rest is unexplained. V, J and clone size are those of that table, while D and trimming were read from the DNA. This sample holds around 120,000 clones; roughly 80% were observed only once. Approximately 1.2% of the sample comes from the top ten.

The CDR3 runs 16 amino acids, cysteine and phenylalanine included. Of all the DNA, just the CDR3 is kept, 48 bases in frame from base 1. V and J are trimmed by 1 base and 2 bases, and the gene matches miss 0 bases of the junction. CDR1 and CDR2, looked up from the germline V gene, are ENHRY and SYGVKD. The sequenced sample was PBMCs. The sequence was collected from a boy between 10 and 17 years old in good health and CMV-seronegative. The chain is encoded by TRBV10-3 joined to TRBJ1-3, with 12 bases in between that match TRBD1. In nucleotide form, the sequence is TGTGCCATCAGTGAGTGGGACAGGGGGCCTGGAAACACCATATATTTT. Its protein is CAISEWDRGPGNTIYF.